The present TCR beta chain was sequenced within a study of T cells in Graves' hyperthyroidism and ophthalmopathy. General observations from the study: Most expanded thyroid clonotypes above 0.001 recurred in blood.

About this clonotype itself: Its antigen is unidentified.

From RNA transcripts, TCR beta CDR3 regions were amplified. A first-round RT-PCR of the TCR CDR3 used the HTBI primer set. TCRdb fed the multiplex PCR reads into MiXCR, producing one record per CDR3 protein. The table shows about 560,000 distinct CDR3 sequences, with 15% to 20% occurring only once. Graves' hyperthyroidism was deemed stable given no ophthalmopathy progression within 18 months. Subjects aged 18 to 65 presented with newly diagnosed hyperthyroidism of less than 2 months' duration. PBMCs stemmed from less than 13 ml fresh peripheral blood. This clonotype was sampled from a woman in her late teens or twenties with Graves' hyperthyroidism. Material: blood.

The DNA of the CDR3 is TGTGCCAGCAGCCAAGTAATTCCGGCAGGGTGGCAAACCGGGGAGCTGTTTTTT. It is translated as CASSQVIPAGWQTGELFF. V usage is TRBV14 and J usage is TRBJ2-2, with D perhaps matching TRBD1 (5 bases). From germline, CDR1 is SGHDN and CDR2 FVKESK. Trimming stripped 1 base from V and 5 bases from J, with 20 bases between. There are 18 residues in the CDR3. The full variable domain, its missing parts supplied by reference TRBV14 and TRBJ2-2, is EAGVTQFPSHSVIEKGQTVTLRCDPISGHDNLYWYRRVMGKEIKFLLHFVKESKQDESGMPNNRFLAERTGGTYSTLKVQPAELEDSGVYFCASSQVIPAGWQTGELFFGEGSRLTVL.